The T cell receptor (beta chain) under discussion was sequenced for a study of T cells in Graves' hyperthyroidism and ophthalmopathy. As for the study in general: At the time of initial diagnosis and before any treatment, peripheral blood was collected.

Each 10 ml fresh peripheral blood draw supplied the PBMCs. V was trimmed by 11 bases and J by 1 base, leaving 13 bases between them. The CDR3 is 13 residues long. Germline V gene data show CDR1 as LNHDA and CDR2 as SQIVND (reference sequence). Study-level results: In blood, most of the thyroid clonotypes expanded above 0.001 were also present. Prediction of ophthalmopathy progression came a median around 7.1 months pre-onset.

As to this clonotype: Its target is unknown.

The source material, RNA transcripts, was used to amplify TCR beta CDR3 regions. A first-round RT-PCR of the TCR CDR3 used the HTBI primer set. Each CDR3 protein is one row after TCRdb ran MiXCR on the multiplex PCR reads. Among fewer than 700,000 distinct CDR3 sequences listed, about a sixth were seen once. Sequenced input: blood. The clonotype was recovered from a woman aged 25 to 39 with Graves' hyperthyroidism. This chain uses TRBV19 with TRBJ2-3, with D possibly TRBD2 on 6 matching bases. CDR3 coding DNA: TGTGCCGTCTTTAGGGAGGGCACAGATACGCAGTATTTT. The encoded protein is CAVFREGTDTQYF. Full variable domain (missing parts from reference TRBV19 and TRBJ2-3): DGGITQSPKYLFRKEGQNVTLSCEQNLNHDAMYWYRQDPGQGLRLIYYSQIVNDFQKGDIAEGYSVSREKKESFPLTVTSAQKNPTAFYLCAVFREGTDTQYFGPGTRLTVL.